This T cell receptor beta chain is drawn from a study of Ad26.COV2.S vaccination and SARS-CoV-2 variants. Whole-study context: The vaccine Ad26.COV2.S was put into the muscle once, or twice with 56 days between. General study points: In TCR breadth and depth analyses, total T cell responses may have been underestimated.

The V segment lost 8 bases and the J segment 12 bases; nucleotides outside the gene matches: 23. CDR1 is LGHNA, CDR2 YSLEER, per germline. The CDR3 covers 18 residues. As for treatment: some 19 received Ad26.COV2.S at low or high dose, single or two shots; 5 received placebo; per-sample allocation not given. At day 63 after the first vaccine or placebo injection, samples were drawn. Boston hosted the donor, who was an adult aged 18-55 years. The administered vaccine (an Ad26 vector) expressed Wuhan-strain SARS-CoV-2 spike. This clone was recorded once. Its antigen is unknown. TCRdb's table, derived via immunoSEQ multiplex PCR, lists solely in-frame clones and lacks some. The repertoire holds about 420,000 clones, with roughly 88% as singletons.

The V gene is TRBV4-3, the J gene TRBJ2-1, with 12 bases aligning to TRBD1. The TCR sequence derives from a person aged 18-60 years who received the Ad26.COV2.S COVID-19 vaccine or a placebo. This specimen consisted of peripheral blood, obtained in a trial of Ad26.COV2.S vaccine versus placebo. For the CDR3, the DNA is TGCGCCAGCTCCGGGACAGGGGGCCCCTTAGCGGGGGGCTCCCCGCAGTTCTTC. Its translation is CASSGTGGPLAGGSPQFF.